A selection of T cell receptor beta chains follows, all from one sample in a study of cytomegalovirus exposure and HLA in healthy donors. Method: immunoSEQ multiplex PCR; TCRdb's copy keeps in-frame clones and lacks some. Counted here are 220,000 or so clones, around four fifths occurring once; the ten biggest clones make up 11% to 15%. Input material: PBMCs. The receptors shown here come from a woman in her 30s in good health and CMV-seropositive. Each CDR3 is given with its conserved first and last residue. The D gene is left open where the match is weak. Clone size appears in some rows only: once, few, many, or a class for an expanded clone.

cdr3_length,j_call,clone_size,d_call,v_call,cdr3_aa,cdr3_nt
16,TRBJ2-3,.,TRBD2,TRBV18,CASSLGTSGSADTQYF,TGTGCCAGCTCACTGGGGACTAGCGGGAGCGCAGATACGCAGTATTTT
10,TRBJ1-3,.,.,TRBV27,CASQGNTIYF,TGTGCCAGTCAGGGAAACACCATATATTTT
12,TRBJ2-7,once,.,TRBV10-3,CAISYQGREQYF,TGTGCCATCAGTTATCAGGGGCGCGAGCAGTACTTC
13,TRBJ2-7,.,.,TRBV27,CASSFGRSYEQYF,TGTGCCAGCAGTTTCGGCAGGAGTTACGAGCAGTACTTC
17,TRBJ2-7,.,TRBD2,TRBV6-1,CASSEGTSGRLPYEQYF,TGTGCCAGCAGTGAGGGGACTAGCGGGAGGTTACCCTACGAGCAGTACTTC
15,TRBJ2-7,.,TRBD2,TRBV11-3,CASSLGGLAGNEQYF,TGTGCCAGCAGCTTAGGCGGCCTAGCGGGAAACGAGCAGTACTTC
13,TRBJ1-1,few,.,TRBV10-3,CATRDRMNTEAFF,TGTGCCACCAGGGACCGTATGAACACTGAAGCTTTCTTT
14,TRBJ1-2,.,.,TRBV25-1,CASSESPGIFGYTF,TGTGCCAGCAGTGAATCCCCAGGTATCTTTGGCTACACCTTC
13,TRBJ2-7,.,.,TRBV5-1,CASSLEFGYEQYF,TGCGCCAGCAGCTTGGAATTCGGGTACGAGCAGTACTTC
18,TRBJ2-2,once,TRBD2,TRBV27,CASSLEAASGRATGELFF,TGTGCCAGCAGTTTAGAAGCGGCTAGCGGGAGGGCGACCGGGGAGCTGTTTTTT
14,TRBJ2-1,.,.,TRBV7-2,CASSLGRGRNEQFF,TGTGCCAGCAGCTTAGGACGGGGAAGGAATGAGCAGTTCTTC
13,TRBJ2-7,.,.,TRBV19,CASSMDVRGEQYF,TGTGCCAGTAGTATGGATGTGCGGGGCGAGCAGTACTTC
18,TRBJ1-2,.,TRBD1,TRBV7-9,CASSFPRQGEPIYYGYTF,TGTGCCAGCAGCTTCCCTCGACAGGGAGAACCGATATACTATGGCTACACCTTC
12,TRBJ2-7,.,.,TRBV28,CASSLVGLEQYF,TGTGCCAGCAGTTTAGTCGGGTTAGAGCAGTACTTC
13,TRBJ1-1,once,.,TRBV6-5,CASRPSLNTEAFF,TGTGCCAGCAGACCTTCCTTGAACACTGAAGCTTTCTTT
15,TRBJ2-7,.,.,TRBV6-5,CASSYAPGPRYEQYF,TGTGCCAGCAGTTACGCTCCGGGACCGAGATACGAGCAGTACTTC
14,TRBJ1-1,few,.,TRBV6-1,CASSEAPDRPEAFF,TGTGCCAGCAGTGAAGCGCCCGACCGCCCTGAAGCTTTCTTT
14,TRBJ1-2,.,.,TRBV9,CASSVVEGDYGYTF,TGTGCCAGCAGCGTAGTCGAGGGGGACTATGGCTACACCTTC
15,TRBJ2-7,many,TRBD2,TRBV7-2,CASSVTGTSAYEQYF,TGTGCCAGCAGCGTAACCGGGACTAGCGCCTACGAGCAGTACTTC